The T cell receptor (beta chain) described here comes from a study of graft-versus-host responses after intestinal transplantation. Broader study findings: Patients who carried graft-donor T cell macrochimerism also had high graft-versus-host to host-versus-graft clonal ratios in their allografts.

CDR1 is MNHEY and CDR2 is SMNVEV in the germline V gene (reference sequence). CDR3 length: 15 amino acids. V shed 2 bases and J shed 4 bases, with 12 bases lying between them. Turning to this clone: The antigen is unknown. Different DNA sequences within this sample yield the same CDR3.

Only in-frame clones appear in the TCRdb table, and some are missing; sequencing was by immunoSEQ multiplex PCR. This table holds about 98,000 clones, around 88% found once. This sequence was found in a human patient who received an intestinal transplant, so some T cells may come from the graft donor. The chain uses TRBV27 and TRBJ2-1, with D tentatively TRBD2 (5 bases). The sample here was PBMCs, taken 255 days after intestinal transplant. CDR3 nucleotide sequence: TGTGCCAGCAGTTTAGGTGGACTCTCTTACAATGAGCAGTTCTTC. Translated: CASSLGGLSYNEQFF.